This T cell receptor (beta chain) emerged from a study of long-term antiretroviral therapy in people with HIV. Study-level points and caveats: Diversity rose after ART but stayed below transplant donor controls. In HIV, the repertoires covered a tighter span of CDR3 lengths than in controls.

No donor had fewer than one pre-ART PBMC sample or fewer than two post-ART PBMC samples. Specimens carried roughly 0.95-11 million cryopreserved PBMC before DNA extraction. The assay used was immunoSEQ (version v3.0), run at survey level. Data came from immunoSEQ multiplex PCR; TCRdb stores just in-frame clones and leaves some out. The sample records tens of thousands of clones, roughly 85% being singletons. Concerning this clone: The target antigen is unknown.

Material: unsorted PBMCs, obtained 1.2 years after starting antiretroviral therapy. The source of this sequence is a man aged 45-65 years with HIV.

The CDR3 protein is CASSPQLGEEQFF. The CDR3 coding sequence is TGTGCCAGCAGCCCCCAGTTAGGAGAGGAGCAGTTCTTC. J is TRBJ2-1 and V is TRBV7-6; no firm D call. Per germline, CDR1 SGHVS and CDR2 FNYEAQ. Trimming stripped 5 bases from V and 10 bases from J, with 15 bases between. The CDR3 has 13 residues.